The T cell receptor (beta chain) described here comes from a study of human T cells and chemical hapten exposure. As for the study in general: The patients, most of them female, presented with alopecia areata, totalis or universalis. Small differences in pooled library volume mainly drove the variation in TCR yields per sample.

This clonotype was counted at least ten times. Its antigen is still unknown. TCRdb reanalysed the RACE reads using MiXCR and keeps one entry per CDR3 protein. This table holds roughly 60,000 distinct CDR3 sequences, around an eighth found once. Sample time point: patch test 3, about 24 weeks after DPC sensitization. The treatment denotes: therapeutic diphenylcyclopropenone sensitization with weekly scalp DPC. Study conclusions and caveats: Positively correlated with patch test score were the counts of PT1 expanded TCRs.

The CDR3 extends over 14 amino acids. With 1 base clipped from V and 6 bases from J, the junction kept 6 bases outside the gene matches. The V gene's germline CDR1 is LGHDT and CDR2 YNNKEL (reference sequence). This material consisted of whole blood, taken in connection with sensitization to the hapten diphenylcyclopropenone (DPC). The chain couples TRBV3-1 to TRBJ2-7; TRBD1 agrees at 7 bases. This clonotype originated in a man younger than 45 with alopecia areata. Some clones in this sample may be carry-over from other donors' samples. CDR3 amino acids: CASSQAAGGREQYF. The CDR3 DNA reads TGTGCCAGCAGCCAAGCGGCAGGGGGTCGCGAGCAGTACTTC.